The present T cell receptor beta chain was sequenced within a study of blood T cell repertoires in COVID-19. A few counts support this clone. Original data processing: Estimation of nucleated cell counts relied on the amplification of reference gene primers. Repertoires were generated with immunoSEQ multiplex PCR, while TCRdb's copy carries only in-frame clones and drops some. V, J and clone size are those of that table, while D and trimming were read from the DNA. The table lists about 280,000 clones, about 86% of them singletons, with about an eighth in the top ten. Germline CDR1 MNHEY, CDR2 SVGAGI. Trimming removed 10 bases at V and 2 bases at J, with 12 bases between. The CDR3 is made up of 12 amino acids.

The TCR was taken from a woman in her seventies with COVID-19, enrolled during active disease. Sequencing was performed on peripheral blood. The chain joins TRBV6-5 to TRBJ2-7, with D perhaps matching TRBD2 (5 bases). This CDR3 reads CATGILAYEQYF. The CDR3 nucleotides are TGTGCCACCGGGATATTGGCCTACGAGCAGTACTTC.